The clone carrying this T cell receptor (beta chain) appeared many times. Its matching antigen is unknown. Clinicians diagnosed using symptoms, serum thyroxine, TRAb, thyroid ultrasound and orbital computed tomography. The data were taken from a study of Graves' ophthalmopathy and Graves' hyperthyroidism. Overall study: Samples of peripheral blood were obtained at initial diagnosis, prior to treatment of any kind. Study observations and caveats: At less than 71% sensitivity and over 72% specificity, the model predicted progression of the ophthalmopathy.

RNA transcripts yielded amplified TCR beta CDR3 regions. The workflow started with a first-round RT-PCR run with HTBI primers and then moved on to a second-round multiplex PCR. TCRdb independently ran MiXCR on the multiplex PCR reads; one entry per CDR3 protein. The table lists some 390,000 distinct CDR3 sequences, about a sixth of them singletons. V was clipped by 2 bases and J by 7 bases, with 11 bases between them. This CDR3 is 13 amino acids long. The germline gives CDR1 MNHNS, CDR2 SASEGT. Specimen: peripheral blood. This receptor was taken from a woman aged 18-35 years with Graves' ophthalmopathy. The chain employs TRBV6-1 and TRBJ1-1; D is perhaps TRBD1 (6 bases). DNA of the CDR3: TGTGCCAGCAGTGAACCTCGGACAGATGAAGCTTTCTTT. Translating it yields CASSEPRTDEAFF.